Listed below are T cell receptor beta chains from one sample, sequenced in a study of T-cell memory formation after mild COVID-19. Each CDR3 protein gets one entry after TCRdb re-called the 5' RACE reads with MiXCR. The sample consists of approximately 240,000 distinct CDR3 sequences, roughly 15% of them appearing once. The specimen was PBMCs or a T cell subset sorted from them (not recorded which). The receptors were sampled from a man younger than 30 who had mild COVID-19 (a few samples of this study predate the infection). Cell type and time point are not known. Each CDR3 is given with its conserved first and last residue.

CDR3 protein	CDR3 length	V gene	J gene
CASSSGRGRGYTF	13	TRBV5-1	TRBJ1-2
CASSRTGSWNEQFF	14	TRBV6-5	TRBJ2-1
CASSLVWPQETQYF	14	TRBV5-1	TRBJ2-5
CSVEHSMNTEAFF	13	TRBV29-1	TRBJ1-1
CASSLAQGKLAEAFF	15	TRBV7-6	TRBJ1-1
CAWSVQGNTIYF	12	TRBV30	TRBJ1-3
CASSGGGYNEQFF	13	TRBV5-1	TRBJ2-1
CASSLDPNGEAFF	13	TRBV5-1	TRBJ1-1
CASSVGSGGSSYEQYF	16	TRBV9	TRBJ2-7
CASSRDRVNSPLHF	14	TRBV4-3	TRBJ1-6
CASSGAGGGGTEAFF	15	TRBV2	TRBJ1-1
CASSIAVTSDLNSPLHF	17	TRBV7-9	TRBJ1-6
CASSPRGGVDTGELFF	16	TRBV7-8	TRBJ2-2
CASSDSSTNEKLFF	14	TRBV5-1	TRBJ1-4
CASSLAGVEETQYF	14	TRBV7-7	TRBJ2-5
CATSRGTGIDGSEQYF	16	TRBV15	TRBJ2-7
CASSQEETGTYGYTF	15	TRBV4-1	TRBJ1-2
CASSVGLTYEQYF	13	TRBV7-2	TRBJ2-7
CASSRQWDTQYF	12	TRBV4-2	TRBJ2-3
CASSHNPGQLTEAFF	15	TRBV18	TRBJ1-1
CASSSAGAAYNEQFF	15	TRBV28	TRBJ2-1
CASSLGGTGGSSGELFF	17	TRBV7-2	TRBJ2-2
CASSVQSRSDNEQFF	15	TRBV19	TRBJ2-1
CATLPLGGGRNTEAFF	16	TRBV28	TRBJ1-1
CASSPGTGWTDTQYF	15	TRBV25-1	TRBJ2-3
CSARPSAGGRDQYF	14	TRBV20-1	TRBJ2-5
CASSQVASGTEAFF	14	TRBV3-1	TRBJ1-1
CASSDPGLAYEQYF	14	TRBV7-9	TRBJ2-7
CVTTETGGYGYTF	13	TRBV11-2	TRBJ1-2
CASSQDVDFSGANVLTF	17	TRBV4-3	TRBJ2-6
CASSQGLVTDTQYF	14	TRBV4-3	TRBJ2-3
CASSSTSSSSYEQYF	15	TRBV6-2/TRBV6-3	TRBJ2-7
CASSFSPPTDTQYF	14	TRBV11-2	TRBJ2-3
CASSSGAGGTEAFF	14	TRBV7-3	TRBJ1-1
CASSGTRGQQYNEQFF	16	TRBV25-1	TRBJ2-1
CASSQELSPSNQPQHF	16	TRBV4-1	TRBJ1-5
CASGGTGDEKLFF	13	TRBV6-6	TRBJ1-4
CASSQDPNLLAGVTGELFF	19	TRBV4-2	TRBJ2-2
CASSLLSGGIYNEQFF	16	TRBV5-4	TRBJ2-1
CASRPTPGGEKLFF	14	TRBV6-1	TRBJ1-4
CASSLAPLPNTEAFF	15	TRBV5-1	TRBJ1-1
CSARQGTDTQYF	12	TRBV20-1	TRBJ2-3
CASSSGGLGTGELFF	15	TRBV5-4	TRBJ2-2
CSARRQGVDGYTF	13	TRBV20-1	TRBJ1-2
CASTEAQRGTEAFF	14	TRBV7-6	TRBJ1-1
CASSTGQPGDEKLFF	15	TRBV7-2	TRBJ1-4
CASSLRGGAEAFF	13	TRBV12-3/TRBV12-4	TRBJ1-1
CASSLDPSKDTQYF	14	TRBV5-1	TRBJ2-3
CASSQVLAQGENEQFF	16	TRBV4-1	TRBJ2-1
CSAVKTGVAEAFF	13	TRBV20-1	TRBJ1-1
CASSRGLAGDNEQFF	15	TRBV12-3/TRBV12-4	TRBJ2-1
CASSLAGRPNEQFF	14	TRBV12-3/TRBV12-4	TRBJ2-1
CASTRRDNTEAFF	13	TRBV6-2/TRBV6-3	TRBJ1-1
CASSPGLADSYNEQFF	16	TRBV28	TRBJ2-1
CSAREGYEQYF	11	TRBV20-1	TRBJ2-7
CASKASGYTDTQYF	14	TRBV5-1	TRBJ2-3